These 30 T cell receptor beta chains originate from one sample sequenced in a study of cytotoxic CD8 clonotypes in ibrutinib-treated CLL. The repertoire was sequenced with immunoSEQ multiplex PCR; TCRdb's copy has only in-frame clones and lacks some. The sample contains about 130,000 clones, around 85% of which appear only once. Sequencing used PBMCs, obtained after 24 months of ibrutinib treatment. These TCRs come from a human donor with chronic lymphocytic leukemia.

The chain employs TRBV7-6 and TRBJ1-1, with D perhaps TRBD1 (6 bases). The CDR3 consists of 13 residues. Trimming cost V 3 bases and J 5 bases, with 10 bases left between them. Germline loops: CDR1 SGHVS, CDR2 FNYEAQ. The CDR3 DNA is TGTGCCAGCAGCTTGGCAGGGGTTACTGAAGCTTTCTTT. Translated: CASSLAGVTEAFF.

This chain connects TRBV5-4 to TRBJ1-1, with D maybe TRBD1 (5 bases). The germline V gene encodes CDR1 SGHNT and CDR2 YYREEE (reference sequence). Trimming took off 2 bases at V and 4 bases at J, with 15 bases between the two ends. CDR3 length: 15 residues. CDR3 nucleotides: TGTGCCAGCAGCTTAGCCGGCAGGGCGCGCACTGAAGCTTTCTTT. Protein: CASSLAGRARTEAFF.

The chain couples TRBV18 to TRBJ2-7; D is uncertain. Germline-derived CDR1 and CDR2 are KGHSH and LQKENI. The CDR3 spans 13 residues. V lost 4 bases and J 1 base, leaving 8 bases between the germline ends. This CDR3 reads CASSLYESYEQYF. The CDR3 bases are TGTGCCAGCTCACTCTATGAGTCCTACGAGCAGTACTTC.

This clone was seen only once. The chain recombines TRBV2 with TRBJ1-5, with a weak D call TRBD1 (5 bases). The CDR3 extends over 19 amino acids. Trimming shortened V by 3 bases and J by 2 bases, and 23 bases separated the two germline ends. Per germline, CDR1 SNHLY and CDR2 FYNNEI. CDR3 sequence reads: CASSEAGGPGSGGNQPQHF. The DNA of the CDR3 is TGTGCCAGCAGTGAGGCGGGGGGTCCAGGGAGTGGCGGCAATCAGCCCCAGCATTTT.

The chain carries TRBV29-1 and TRBJ2-7; TRBD1 is a possible D gene (7 bases). V dropped 4 bases and J dropped 7 bases, with 26 bases sitting between them. The CDR3 runs 16 residues. Looked up from germline, CDR1 is SQVTM and CDR2 is ANQGSEA. CDR3 nucleotides: TGCAGCGTTGGCCTGTCGAGGAGGGGGCCCCTGAGAGAGCAGTACTTC. Its protein product is CSVGLSRRGPLREQYF.

This CDR3 reads CASSLGGTAGGPGTQYF. The CDR3 DNA reads TGTGCCAGCAGCTTAGGAGGGACGGCGGGAGGGCCGGGTACGCAGTATTTT. The chain carries TRBV11-2 and TRBJ2-3; TRBD2 matches 9 bases. With 1 base clipped from V and 8 bases from J, the junction kept 13 bases outside the gene matches. This CDR3 is 17 amino acids long. Germline loops: CDR1 SGHAT, CDR2 FQNNGV.

This clone has just one count. The rearrangement links TRBV30 to TRBJ2-5, with no clear D. The CDR3 sequence is 12 residues long. Germline values: CDR1 GTSNPN, CDR2 SVGIG (reference sequence). V was trimmed by 1 base and J by 5 bases, leaving 8 bases between them. The CDR3 spells CAWSGTVETQYF. In DNA form, the CDR3 reads TGTGCCTGGAGTGGGACGGTGGAGACCCAGTACTTC.

This clone has more than one count but fewer than ten. The chain links TRBV6-5 to TRBJ1-5; weak D call: TRBD1 (6 bases). The ends were cut back, 0 bases at V and 2 bases at J, with 8 bases in the middle. Germline loops: CDR1 MNHEY, CDR2 SVGAGI. The CDR3 contains 15 residues. The CDR3 loop is CASSYSHRGNQPQHF. As DNA, the CDR3 is TGTGCCAGCAGTTACTCTCACAGGGGCAATCAGCCCCAGCATTTT.

The chain is built from TRBV5-6 and TRBJ2-1; D gene ambiguous. V lost 0 bases and J 2 bases, leaving 6 bases between the germline ends. This CDR3 region has 14 residues. Germline lookup yields CDR1 SGHDT and CDR2 YYEEEE. CDR3 nucleotides: TGTGCCAGCAGCTTGGGCAGTCCCTACAATGAGCAGTTCTTC. Translation: CASSLGSPYNEQFF. Together with reference TRBV5-6 and TRBJ2-1, the CDR3 gives the full variable domain: DAGVTQSPTHLIKTRGQQVTLRCSPKSGHDTVSWYQQALGQGPQFIFQYYEEEERQRGNFPDRFSGHQFPNYSSELNVNALLLGDSALYLCASSLGSPYNEQFFGPGTRLTVL.

About this clone itself: Different DNA sequences within this sample yield the same CDR3. This chain connects TRBV28 to TRBJ1-4; D uncertain. The CDR3 consists of 14 residues. V lost 5 bases and J 0 bases, leaving 7 bases between the germline ends. From germline, CDR1 is MDHEN and CDR2 SYDVKM. The CDR3 DNA reads TGTGCCAGCAGTCCTTTCACAACTAATGAAAAACTGTTTTTT. It translates to CASSPFTTNEKLFF.

The J gene is TRBJ2-2, the V gene TRBV29-1; D is unclear. The length of the CDR3 is 15 residues. The V and J ends lost 0 bases and 0 bases respectively, with 8 bases between them. Germline CDR1 is SQVTM and CDR2 is ANQGSEA. This CDR3 reads CSVEDSRSNTGELFF. The CDR3 DNA sequence: TGCAGCGTTGAAGATTCCAGGTCGAACACCGGGGAGCTGTTTTTT.

V usage is TRBV6-5 and J usage is TRBJ2-7; a possible D gene is TRBD1 (6 bases). V lost 5 bases to trimming and J lost 2 bases, with 10 bases between them. Germline values: CDR1 MNHEY, CDR2 SVGAGI. The CDR3 spans 13 residues. CDR3 DNA: TGTGCCAGCAGTCCCAGGGGTGCCTACGAGCAGTACTTC. Amino acids: CASSPRGAYEQYF.

The chain carries TRBV28 and TRBJ2-7; D may be TRBD1 (6 bases). V gave up 7 bases and J gave up 2 bases, with 15 bases separating them. The CDR3 spans 14 residues. The V gene's germline CDR1 is MDHEN and CDR2 SYDVKM. CDR3 nucleotide sequence: TGTGCCAGCACCTTCCGGGACACTCCCTACGAGCAGTACTTC. It encodes CASTFRDTPYEQYF. Complete variable domain (other parts from reference TRBV28 and TRBJ2-7): DVKVTQSSRYLVKRTGEKVFLECVQDMDHENMFWYRQDPGLGLRLIYFSYDVKMKEKGDIPEGYSVSREKKERFSLILESASTNQTSMYLCASTFRDTPYEQYFGPGTRLTVT.

This clone has only a few counts. The chain is built from TRBV4-1 and TRBJ2-2, with D perhaps matching TRBD1 (5 bases). The V gene lost 0 bases and the J gene lost 6 bases, with 11 bases spanning the gap. CDR1 MGHRA and CDR2 YSYEKL come from the germline V gene. This CDR3 region has 15 residues. The CDR3 coding sequence is TGCGCCAGCAGCCAAGATCAGCCAGGGTCCGGGGAGCTGTTTTTT. It encodes CASSQDQPGSGELFF.

The rearrangement uses TRBV2 and TRBJ2-1, with 7 nucleotides matching TRBD1. Germline CDR1 and CDR2: SNHLY and FYNNEI. This CDR3 is built from 14 residues. V dropped 5 bases and J dropped 3; count of bases not matched to a gene: 4. The CDR3 spells CASSLQGIYNEQFF. CDR3 sequence (DNA): TGTGCCAGCAGTCTACAGGGGATCTACAATGAGCAGTTCTTC. The whole variable domain, filled in from reference TRBV2 and TRBJ2-1, reads EPEVTQTPSHQVTQMGQEVILRCVPISNHLYFYWYRQILGQKVEFLVSFYNNEISEKSEIFDDQFSVERPDGSNFTLKIRSTKLEDSAMYFCASSLQGIYNEQFFGPGTRLTVL.

The chain combines TRBV4-3 with TRBJ2-7, with D tentatively TRBD2 (5 bases). The CDR3 loop spans 18 amino acids. Trimming pared 0 bases from V and 5 bases from J, leaving 23 bases between. Germline lookup yields CDR1 LGHNA and CDR2 YSLEER. CDR3 residues: CASSQDLGLTTRSNEQYF. The CDR3 bases are TGCGCCAGCAGCCAAGATCTGGGGTTAACCACTAGAAGCAACGAGCAGTACTTC.

The genes are TRBV7-2 and TRBJ1-1; D perhaps matches TRBD1 (6 bases). Germline V CDR1 and CDR2: SGHTA, FQGNSA. This CDR3 comprises 13 residues. V was trimmed by 5 bases and J by 1 base, leaving 8 bases between them. CDR3 protein: CASSRGQNTEAFF. In DNA form, the CDR3 reads TGTGCCAGCAGCCGGGGACAGAACACTGAAGCTTTCTTT. The full variable domain, rest sourced from reference TRBV7-2 and TRBJ1-1, is GAGVSQSPSNKVTEKGKDVELRCDPISGHTALYWYRQSLGQGLEFLIYFQGNSAPDKSGLPSDRFSAERTGGSVSTLTIQRTQQEDSAVYLCASSRGQNTEAFFGQGTRLTVV.

This chain uses TRBV6-6 with TRBJ1-3, with TRBD1 matching 9 bases. V shed 6 bases and J 4 bases; nucleotides not matched to a gene: 4. Germline CDR1 and CDR2: MNHNY and SVGAGI (reference sequence). The CDR3 has 14 residues. CDR3 protein: CASSRQGGGNTIYF. CDR3 DNA: TGTGCCAGCAGCCGACAGGGGGGAGGAAACACCATATATTTT.

This clone is a singleton in its sample. The rearrangement uses TRBV20-1 and TRBJ2-7; D may be TRBD1 or TRBD2 (5 bases each). Germline V gives CDR1 DFQATT, CDR2 SNEGSKA (reference sequence). The length of the CDR3 is 11 residues. Trimming cost V 3 bases and J 4 bases, with 7 bases left between them. The CDR3 loop reads CSARGPYEQYF. CDR3 DNA sequence: TGCAGTGCTAGGGGACCTTACGAGCAGTACTTC.

This rearrangement joins TRBV29-1 to TRBJ1-4, with 7 bases that match TRBD1. The germline V gene has CDR1 SQVTM and CDR2 ANQGSEA. The CDR3 is 13 residues long. With 7 bases clipped from V and 2 bases from J, the junction kept 4 bases outside the gene matches. The CDR3: CSGRQGTNEKLFF. The CDR3 nucleotides are TGCAGCGGCCGACAGGGTACTAATGAAAAACTGTTTTTT. Together with reference TRBV29-1 and TRBJ1-4, the CDR3 gives the full variable domain: SAVISQKPSRDICQRGTSLTIQCQVDSQVTMMFWYRQQPGQSLTLIATANQGSEATYESGFVIDKFPISRPNLTFSTLTVSNMSPEDSSIYLCSGRQGTNEKLFFGSGTQLSVL.

V and J are TRBV4-1 and TRBJ1-5; D is unresolved. Germline CDR1 and CDR2: MGHRA and YSYEKL. Trimming took off 2 bases at V and 3 bases at J, with 8 bases between the two ends. This CDR3 comprises 14 residues. CDR3 nucleotide sequence: TGCGCCAGCAGCCAACTACAGATCAATCAGCCCCAGCATTTT. Translation gives CASSQLQINQPQHF.

This chain uses TRBV28 with TRBJ1-1, with D maybe TRBD1 (5 bases). Germline loops: CDR1 MDHEN, CDR2 SYDVKM. The CDR3 consists of 16 residues. Between the trimmed V and J ends, which lost 0 bases and 1 base, there was a span of 12 bases. DNA for the CDR3: TGTGCCAGCAGTTTATGGGGGGGACGAGGGAACACTGAAGCTTTCTTT. Protein product: CASSLWGGRGNTEAFF.

The CDR3 is CASSLAGAAGLAFF. The CDR3, as DNA: TGTGCCAGCAGCTTAGCTGGGGCCGCGGGGCTTGCTTTCTTT. V and J are TRBV7-9 and TRBJ1-1, with D possibly matching TRBD1 (5 bases). The CDR3 covers 14 residues. V gave up 0 bases and J gave up 11 bases, with 16 bases separating them. The germline V gene has CDR1 SEHNR and CDR2 FQNEAQ (reference sequence).

V usage is TRBV6-5 and J usage is TRBJ1-5; D perhaps matches TRBD1 (5 bases). V shed 5 bases and J shed 6 bases, with 14 bases lying between them. This CDR3 region has 14 residues. Germline V gives CDR1 MNHEY, CDR2 SVGAGI. DNA of the CDR3: TGTGCCAGCAGTCCTTCTAAGGGGACTCAGCCCCAGCATTTT. Translating it yields CASSPSKGTQPQHF.

V is TRBV2 and J is TRBJ2-2, with 7 bases fitting TRBD1. The CDR3 runs 15 residues. The J segment lost 4 bases and the V segment lost 6 bases, leaving 8 bases of the junction unmatched. Germline CDR1 and CDR2: SNHLY and FYNNEI. The CDR3 here is CASSETGPTTGELFF. The CDR3 nucleotides are TGTGCCAGCAGCGAGACAGGGCCTACCACCGGGGAGCTGTTTTTT.

The V gene is TRBV19, the J gene TRBJ2-1; maybe TRBD1 (7 bases). V lost 3 bases to trimming and J lost 2 bases, with 11 bases between them. Germline CDR1 and CDR2: LNHDA and SQIVND (reference sequence). The CDR3 is 15 residues long. Written as DNA, the CDR3 is TGTGCCAGTAGTATGGTCAGGGGGGCCTACAATGAGCAGTTCTTC. It translates to CASSMVRGAYNEQFF.

The chain carries TRBV2 and TRBJ2-1; weak D call: TRBD2 (6 bases). CDR3 length: 16 residues. Germline CDR1 SNHLY, CDR2 FYNNEI. V lost 2 bases, J lost 0 bases, and 11 bases lay in between. CDR3: CASSERVGGSYNEQFF. The CDR3 nucleotides are TGTGCCAGCAGTGAAAGGGTGGGGGGCTCCTACAATGAGCAGTTCTTC.

The rearrangement joins TRBV7-9 to TRBJ1-2; D gene unclear. Trimming removed 2 bases from V and 6 bases from J, with 10 bases in between. This CDR3 has 13 residues. Germline V gives CDR1 SEHNR, CDR2 FQNEAQ (reference sequence). Here the CDR3 DNA reads TGTGCCAGCAGCTTAAAACGGTTGGATGGCTACACCTTC. Its translation is CASSLKRLDGYTF. The whole variable domain, filled in from reference TRBV7-9 and TRBJ1-2, reads DTGVSQNPRHKITKRGQNVTFRCDPISEHNRLYWYRQTLGQGPEFLTYFQNEAQLEKSRLLSDRFSAERPKGSFSTLEIQRTEQGDSAMYLCASSLKRLDGYTFGSGTRLTVV.

The chain couples TRBV6-6 to TRBJ2-2; D gene ambiguous. Germline lookup yields CDR1 MNHNY and CDR2 SVGAGI (reference sequence). V lost 7 bases to trimming and J lost 1 base, with 4 bases between them. The CDR3 has 12 amino acids. CDR3 DNA sequence: TGTGCCAGCAACGGGAACACCGGGGAGCTGTTTTTT. This sequence encodes CASNGNTGELFF.

The gene calls are TRBV2 and TRBJ2-7; D gene unclear. Germline-derived CDR1 and CDR2 are SNHLY and FYNNEI. The CDR3 has 15 residues. The V gene lost 2 bases and the J gene lost 2 bases, with 13 bases spanning the gap. The CDR3 DNA reads TGTGCCAGCAGTGAACGATACGGGCCCACCTACGAGCAGTACTTC. It is translated as CASSERYGPTYEQYF.